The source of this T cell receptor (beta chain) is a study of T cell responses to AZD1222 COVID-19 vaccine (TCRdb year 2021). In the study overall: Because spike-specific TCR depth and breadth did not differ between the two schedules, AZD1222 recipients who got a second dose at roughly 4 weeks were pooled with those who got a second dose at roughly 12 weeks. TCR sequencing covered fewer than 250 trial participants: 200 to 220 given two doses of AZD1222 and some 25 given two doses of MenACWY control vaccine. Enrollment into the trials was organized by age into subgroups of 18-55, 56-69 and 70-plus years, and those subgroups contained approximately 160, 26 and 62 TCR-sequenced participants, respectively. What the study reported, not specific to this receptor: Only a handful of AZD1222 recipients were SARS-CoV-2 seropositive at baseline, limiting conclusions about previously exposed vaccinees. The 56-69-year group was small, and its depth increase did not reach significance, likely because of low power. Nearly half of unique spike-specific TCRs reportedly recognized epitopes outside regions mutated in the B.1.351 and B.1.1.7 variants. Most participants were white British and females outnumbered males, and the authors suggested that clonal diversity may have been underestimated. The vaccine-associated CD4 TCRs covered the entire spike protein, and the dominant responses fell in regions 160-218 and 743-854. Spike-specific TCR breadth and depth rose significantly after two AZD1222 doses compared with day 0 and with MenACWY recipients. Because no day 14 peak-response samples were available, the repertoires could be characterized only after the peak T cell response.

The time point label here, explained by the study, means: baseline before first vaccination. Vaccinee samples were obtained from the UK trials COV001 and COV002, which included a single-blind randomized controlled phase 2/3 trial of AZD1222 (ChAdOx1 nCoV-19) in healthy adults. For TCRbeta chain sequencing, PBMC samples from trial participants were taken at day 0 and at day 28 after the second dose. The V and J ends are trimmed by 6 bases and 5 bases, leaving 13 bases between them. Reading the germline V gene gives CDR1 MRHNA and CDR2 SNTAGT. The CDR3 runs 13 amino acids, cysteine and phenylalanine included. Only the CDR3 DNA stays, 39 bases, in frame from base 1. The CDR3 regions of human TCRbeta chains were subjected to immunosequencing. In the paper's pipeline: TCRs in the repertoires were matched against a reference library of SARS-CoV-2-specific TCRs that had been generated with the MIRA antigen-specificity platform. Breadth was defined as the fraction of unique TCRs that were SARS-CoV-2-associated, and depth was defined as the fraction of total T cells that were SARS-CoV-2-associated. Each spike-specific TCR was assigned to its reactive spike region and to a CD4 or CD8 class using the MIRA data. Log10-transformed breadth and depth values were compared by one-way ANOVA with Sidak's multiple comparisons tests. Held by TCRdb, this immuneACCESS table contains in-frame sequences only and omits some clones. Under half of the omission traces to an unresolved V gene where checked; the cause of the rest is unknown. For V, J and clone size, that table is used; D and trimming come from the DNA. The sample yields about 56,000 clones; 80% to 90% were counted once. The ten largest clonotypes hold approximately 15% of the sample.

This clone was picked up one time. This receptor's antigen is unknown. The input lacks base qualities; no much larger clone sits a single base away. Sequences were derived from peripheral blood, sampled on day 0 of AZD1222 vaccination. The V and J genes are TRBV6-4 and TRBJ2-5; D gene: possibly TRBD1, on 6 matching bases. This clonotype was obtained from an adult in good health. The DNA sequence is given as TGTGCCAGCAGCCGGGACATTGACGAGACCCAGTACTTC. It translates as CASSRDIDETQYF.